This T cell receptor beta chain was observed in a study of shared clonotypes between healthy human individuals. Overall study findings and caveats: Approximately 4.6% of naive CD4 clonotypes were common to a few donors.

Germline V gene sequence: CDR1 SGHNT, CDR2 YYREEE (reference sequence). There are 13 residues in the CDR3. Trimming pared 4 bases from V and 4 bases from J, leaving 11 bases between. Healthy HIV-negative adults without recent acute infections or vaccinations served as donors. TCRdb keeps only in-frame clones here, not all; method: immunoSEQ multiplex PCR. The sample has around 2.1 million clones, approximately 96% seen once; the top ten hold 0.13%. Details on this clone: What it binds is not known.

The chain links TRBV5-4 to TRBJ1-2; D unclear. Sequencing was performed on naive CD4+ T cells sorted from blood. This sample's subset: CD45RA+ positively selected. The sequence was obtained from a man aged 18-30 years in good health. This CDR3 is CASSLSNSYGYTF. For the CDR3, the DNA is TGTGCCAGCAGCCTTTCCAACAGCTATGGCTACACCTTC.